This TCR beta chain emerged from a study of Tregs in tolerant kidney transplant recipients. At the level of the study: Related graft donors supplied nonmyeloablative bone marrow transplants, and mixed chimerism was transient. The study's findings and limits: Expanding Tregs on activated donor B cells appeared to best identify donor-specific TCRbeta clones.

Unstimulated Tregs (CD4+CD25+CD127-) and CD4+CD25- non-Tregs were sorted from PBMCs. Sequenced by immunoSEQ multiplex PCR; TCRdb stores in-frame clones only, minus some. The top ten hold 0.35% to 0.55% of the sample, which has tens of thousands of clones, 93% seen once. CDR3 length: 14 amino acids. The germline V gene has CDR1 SEHNR and CDR2 FQNEAQ (reference sequence). Trimming removed 0 bases from V and 1 base from J, with 6 bases in between. Details on this clone: The antigen remains unidentified.

This clonotype was sampled from a human donor who received a combined kidney and bone marrow transplant. Source: CD4+ T cells from blood, taken before the transplant. The rearrangement uses TRBV7-9 and TRBJ1-1; D call uncertain. CDR3 sequence (DNA): TGTGCCAGCAGCTTAGCAGAGAGGAACACTGAAGCTTTCTTT. This codes for CASSLAERNTEAFF.